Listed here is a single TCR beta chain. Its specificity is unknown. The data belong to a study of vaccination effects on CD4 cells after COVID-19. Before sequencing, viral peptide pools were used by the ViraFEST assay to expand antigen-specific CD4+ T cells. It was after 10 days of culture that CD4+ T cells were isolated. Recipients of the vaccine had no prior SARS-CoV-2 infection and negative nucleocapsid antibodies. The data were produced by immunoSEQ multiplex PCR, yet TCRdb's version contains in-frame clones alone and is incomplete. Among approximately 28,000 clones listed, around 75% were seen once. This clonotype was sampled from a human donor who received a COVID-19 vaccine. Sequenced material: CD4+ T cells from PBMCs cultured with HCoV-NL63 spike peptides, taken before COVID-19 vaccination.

DNA for the CDR3: TGCAGCGTTGTGGAGGGCGCGGGCAATCAGCCCCAGCATTTT. Translating it yields CSVVEGAGNQPQHF. The J gene is TRBJ1-5, the V gene TRBV29-1; D is undetermined. Trimming took 4 bases from V and 2 from J, leaving 12 bases between them. Germline lookup yields CDR1 SQVTM and CDR2 ANQGSEA. This CDR3 is 14 amino acids long.